These T cell receptor beta chains were read from a single sample in a study of blood T cells in healthy people across ages. TCRdb reprocessed the 5' RACE reads via MiXCR and lists one record per CDR3 protein. The profile shows 1,800,000 or so distinct CDR3 sequences, approximately 40% of them singletons. Source material: blood. These receptors were taken from a human donor in good health. CDR3s include the opening cysteine and the closing phenylalanine or tryptophan. Size is omitted from some rows. Given values are once, few, many or a class for expanded clones.

V: TRBV4-3
size: few
CDR3: CASSQDYRQGNTEAFF

V: TRBV5-1
size: few
CDR3: CASSVEPGEQETQYF

V: TRBV4-1
size: many
CDR3: CASSQGTGTDLGGYTF

V: TRBV7-3
size: -
CDR3: CASSLEMGLPSSYNEQFF

V: TRBV7-9
size: -
CDR3: CASFGISVGYTF

V: TRBV7-2
size: once
CDR3: CASSLQARTGELFF

V: TRBV20-1
size: -
CDR3: CSATDRSSGNTRYF

V: TRBV12-3/TRBV12-4
size: -
CDR3: CASSSEVGFVDEQFF

V: TRBV19
size: -
CDR3: CASRASGGNNEQFF

V: TRBV7-2
size: few
CDR3: CASSSRTGQEQYF

V: TRBV9
size: few
CDR3: CASSVLNRADTQYF

V: TRBV20-1
size: -
CDR3: CSASWAAGNTDTQYF

V: TRBV30
size: few
CDR3: CAWTPGTGYYEQYF

V: TRBV6-4
size: -
CDR3: CASSPGQGVITEAFF

V: TRBV4-1
size: many
CDR3: CASSRGQGATGANVLTF

V: TRBV6-4
size: -
CDR3: CASSPIQGGQPQHF

V: TRBV7-2
size: few
CDR3: CASSSGSGLSQPQHF

V: TRBV7-2
size: -
CDR3: CASSLGDLNTDTQYF

V: TRBV20-1
size: -
CDR3: CSASSRDSSNYGYTF

V: TRBV29-1
size: -
CDR3: CSASGTTGSNIQYF

V: TRBV7-8
size: -
CDR3: CASSTPGLAGNEQFF

V: TRBV7-2
size: -
CDR3: CASSLYQNSYNEQFF

V: TRBV25-1
size: -
CDR3: CASSEYRGRDTETQYF

V: TRBV7-8
size: few
CDR3: CASSLDPAGDTQYF

V: TRBV7-9
size: -
CDR3: CASSPRDMYEQYF

V: TRBV6-1
size: few
CDR3: CASSESPMANEKLFF

V: TRBV5-6
size: -
CDR3: CASSYLPGGQQFF

V: TRBV2
size: -
CDR3: CASSAGGPKNIQYF

V: TRBV5-1
size: few
CDR3: CASNPNSGANVLTF

V: TRBV20-1
size: few
CDR3: CSAPGLAGITDTQYF

V: TRBV11-2
size: few
CDR3: CASSLGLGGNIQYF

V: TRBV20-1
size: -
CDR3: CSARDISRGNYEQYF

V: TRBV27
size: few
CDR3: CASSLPSSQGAPKIKLSPLHF

V: TRBV7-2
size: few
CDR3: CASSREQGRNGYTF

V: TRBV7-9
size: -
CDR3: CASSQDGYTF

V: TRBV20-1
size: few
CDR3: CSASMGANVLTF

V: TRBV12-5
size: -
CDR3: CASGLPRDTHANYGYTF

V: TRBV6-1
size: -
CDR3: CASRPGLTNTEAFF

V: TRBV7-9
size: -
CDR3: CASSEIPDTQYF

V: TRBV11-2
size: -
CDR3: CASSLEGADIFNEQFF

V: TRBV7-2
size: -
CDR3: CASSILGSNEKLFF

V: TRBV7-9
size: -
CDR3: CASSLASNEQYF

V: TRBV5-1
size: -
CDR3: CATRGGEYTNYGYTF

V: TRBV4-3
size: -
CDR3: CASSQSTGAGANVLTF

V: TRBV25-1
size: few
CDR3: CASSGGGLYNEQFF

V: TRBV10-3
size: -
CDR3: CAISVDTEAFF

V: TRBV20-1
size: -
CDR3: CSARDPRTGDDYGYTF

V: TRBV5-5
size: few
CDR3: CASSPGGGMVETQYF

V: TRBV5-1
size: -
CDR3: CASSLALGLAETQYF

V: TRBV5-1
size: few
CDR3: CASSLQGPGLEQFF

V: TRBV7-2
size: few
CDR3: CASSPGQKNTEAFF

V: TRBV5-4
size: -
CDR3: CASSLAPGLAGGRVVLDTQYF

V: TRBV6-6
size: -
CDR3: CASSYRRFEGSNYGYTF

V: TRBV3-1
size: -
CDR3: CTSSDRVENIQYF

V: TRBV4-3
size: -
CDR3: CASSQGAGTGGSSNQPQHF

V: TRBV10-2
size: -
CDR3: CASSDNGEGQPQHF

V: TRBV12-3/TRBV12-4
size: -
CDR3: CASSLAAGGPGEQFF

V: TRBV13
size: few
CDR3: CASSNRGFYEQYF

V: TRBV20-1
size: many
CDR3: CSARTGGLYEQYF

V: TRBV12-3/TRBV12-4
size: -
CDR3: CASRETGAPYGYTF